The rows below give T cell receptor beta chains drawn from one sample of a study of identical twins. One entry per CDR3 protein, called by TCRdb with MiXCR from the 5' RACE reads. The sample lists 1.5 million to 2 million distinct CDR3 sequences; around 33% were seen once. The sequencing input was cord blood. The receptor set was obtained from a newborn girl in good health. Both conserved end residues are part of each CDR3. A D gene is named only where the DNA matches it firmly. The listing skips clone size in some rows; elsewhere it reads once, few, many or a size class.

CSVNDRGLTEAFF | TGCAGCGTTAACGACAGGGGACTCACTGAAGCTTTCTTT | TRBJ1-1 | TRBD1 | . | TRBV29-1
CASSQSGTGGHEQYF | TGTGCCAGCAGCCAATCCGGGACAGGGGGCCACGAGCAGTACTTC | TRBJ2-7 | TRBD1 | few | TRBV12-3/TRBV12-4
CASSGDRSYVYTF | TGTGCCAGCAGTGGGGACAGGAGCTATGTCTACACCTTC | TRBJ1-2 | TRBD1 | . | TRBV7-6
CAISDVAGADIQYF | TGTGCCATCAGTGACGTAGCGGGCGCGGACATTCAGTACTTC | TRBJ2-4 | TRBD2 | few | TRBV10-3
CASTRGQGFTEAFF | TGTGCCAGCACCCGAGGACAGGGCTTCACTGAAGCTTTCTTT | TRBJ1-1 | TRBD1 | . | TRBV6-2/TRBV6-3
CASSLALEFEAFF | TGTGCCAGCAGCTTAGCGTTGGAGTTTGAAGCTTTCTTT | TRBJ1-1 | . | . | TRBV7-2
CASSSHGSGGISYNEQYF | TGTGCCAGCAGTTCCCATGGGAGCGGGGGAATCTCCTACAATGAGCAGTACTTC | TRBJ2-7 | TRBD2 | . | TRBV6-2/TRBV6-3
CASSQVGGAIEQFF | TGCGCCAGCAGCCAAGTCGGGGGGGCTATTGAGCAGTTCTTC | TRBJ2-1 | TRBD2 | few | TRBV4-1
CASSPGTSGSNYEQYF | TGCGCCAGCAGCCCGGGGACTAGCGGGAGTAACTACGAGCAGTACTTC | TRBJ2-7 | TRBD2 | . | TRBV5-1
CASSEGYRDDSSYEQYF | TGTGCCAGCAGTGAAGGTTACCGGGACGACAGCTCCTACGAGCAGTACTTC | TRBJ2-7 | . | . | TRBV25-1
CASSIKRGPSYEQYF | TGTGCCAGCAGTATCAAGCGGGGGCCCTCCTACGAGCAGTACTTC | TRBJ2-7 | TRBD2 | . | TRBV12-3/TRBV12-4
CASSQNRGRRGGYTF | TGTGCCAGCAGCCAGAACAGGGGGCGAAGGGGCGGCTACACCTTC | TRBJ1-2 | TRBD1 | . | TRBV2
CASSAQAGATYNEQFF | TGTGCCAGCAGCGCCCAAGCGGGAGCAACCTACAATGAGCAGTTCTTC | TRBJ2-1 | TRBD2 | once | TRBV7-2
CSASPRLGNNEQYF | TGCAGTGCTAGTCCGAGACTAGGGAACAATGAGCAGTACTTC | TRBJ2-5 | . | . | TRBV20-1
CASSIASGGAPDTQYF | TGCGCCAGCAGCATCGCTAGCGGGGGGGCCCCAGATACGCAGTATTTT | TRBJ2-3 | TRBD2 | few | TRBV5-1
CASSSRYREETQYF | TGTGCCAGCAGTTCCAGGTACAGGGAAGAGACCCAGTACTTC | TRBJ2-5 | . | few | TRBV6-5
CASSLEPHASYGYTF | TGCGCCAGCAGCTTGGAGCCGCATGCCTCCTATGGCTACACCTTC | TRBJ1-2 | . | many | TRBV5-1
CATSDPPGLAGVRSQTQYF | TGTGCCACCAGTGATCCTCCGGGACTAGCGGGAGTTAGGAGCCAGACCCAGTACTTC | TRBJ2-5 | TRBD2 | few | TRBV24-1
CASSWPRLAGGQETQYF | TGCGCCAGCAGCTGGCCCCGACTAGCGGGGGGACAAGAGACCCAGTACTTC | TRBJ2-5 | TRBD2 | . | TRBV5-1
CASSRGSLTEAFF | TGTGCCAGCAGCCGTGGGTCCCTAACTGAAGCTTTCTTT | TRBJ1-1 | . | few | TRBV9
CASSNVQQHQPQHF | TGTGCCAGCAGCAATGTACAGCAGCATCAGCCCCAGCATTTT | TRBJ1-5 | . | . | TRBV21-1
CSAERRNNEQYF | TGCAGTGCCGAAAGGCGAAACAATGAGCAGTACTTC | TRBJ2-7 | . | . | TRBV20-1
CASSLTTLGRQNTGELFF | TGTGCCAGCAGCCTCACCACATTAGGGAGGCAGAACACCGGGGAGCTGTTTTTT | TRBJ2-2 | . | once | TRBV5-5
CASSYRYLNTEAFF | TGTGCCAGCAGTTACCGGTACCTGAACACTGAAGCTTTCTTT | TRBJ1-1 | . | . | TRBV12-3/TRBV12-4
CASSPGLSEQYF | TGTGCCAGCAGTCCCGGACTTTCCGAGCAGTACTTC | TRBJ2-7 | . | . | TRBV12-3/TRBV12-4
CASSLSPSGSDYEQYF | TGTGCCAGCAGTTTATCCCCTAGCGGGAGCGACTACGAGCAGTACTTC | TRBJ2-7 | TRBD2 | few | TRBV27
CASSQDRWGAYYEQYF | TGTGCCAGCAGCCAAGATAGGTGGGGGGCCTACTACGAGCAGTACTTC | TRBJ2-7 | . | . | TRBV3-1
CASSPSGGQQETQYF | TGCGCCAGCAGCCCGAGCGGTGGCCAACAAGAGACCCAGTACTTC | TRBJ2-5 | . | many | TRBV5-1
CASSLMREGLAKNIQYF | TGTGCCAGCAGTTTAATGCGGGAGGGATTAGCCAAAAACATTCAGTACTTC | TRBJ2-4 | TRBD2 | . | TRBV28
CASSLATGPGTEAFF | TGCGCCAGCAGCTTGGCGACAGGCCCGGGCACTGAAGCTTTCTTT | TRBJ1-1 | . | few | TRBV5-1
CASSQRGWSSCEQYF | TGTGCCAGCAGCCAACGGGGGTGGAGCTCCTGCGAGCAGTACTTC | TRBJ2-7 | . | once | TRBV7-2
CASSRGFQTDTQYF | TGCGCCAGCAGCCGAGGATTCCAGACAGATACGCAGTATTTT | TRBJ2-3 | . | once | TRBV4-1
CSRRRMLNQPQHF | TGCAGCCGCAGGCGGATGCTAAATCAGCCCCAGCATTTT | TRBJ1-5 | . | . | TRBV29-1
CASTAHGDRAFYNEQFF | TGTGCCAGCACCGCTCACGGGGACAGGGCCTTCTACAATGAGCAGTTCTTC | TRBJ2-1 | TRBD1 | few | TRBV27
CASSLRQGGANEQYF | TGTGCCAGCAGCTTGCGACAGGGAGGAGCAAACGAGCAGTACTTC | TRBJ2-7 | . | few | TRBV7-9
CASRNRDTTDTQYF | TGTGCCAGCAGGAACAGGGATACCACAGATACGCAGTATTTT | TRBJ2-3 | . | . | TRBV6-6
CASSLRGYRAQYEQYF | TGTGCCAGCAGTTTAAGAGGTTACAGGGCGCAATACGAGCAGTACTTC | TRBJ2-7 | . | many | TRBV28
CASSESDRGYTF | TGCGCCAGCAGTGAGTCCGACAGGGGCTACACCTTC | TRBJ1-2 | . | . | TRBV10-1
CSVDGRGSGANVLTF | TGCAGCGTTGACGGCAGGGGGAGTGGGGCCAACGTCCTGACTTTC | TRBJ2-6 | TRBD1 | . | TRBV29-1
CASGLSPTANYGYTF | TGTGCTAGTGGTTTGTCCCCGACAGCTAACTATGGCTACACCTTC | TRBJ1-2 | . | . | TRBV12-5
CASSQDSGQGEGEQYF | TGTGCCAGCAGCCAAGATTCGGGACAGGGGGAAGGGGAGCAGTACTTC | TRBJ2-5 | TRBD1 | . | TRBV3-1
CSARDGSDSGEQFF | TGCAGTGCTAGAGATGGGTCAGATTCTGGCGAGCAGTTCTTC | TRBJ2-1 | . | . | TRBV20-1
CATRAPGGAGEQFF | TGTGCCACCAGGGCCCCCGGGGGAGCGGGTGAGCAGTTCTTC | TRBJ2-1 | . | few | TRBV24-1
CASSRPGTPYEQYF | TGTGCCAGCAGCCGTCCCGGGACACCCTACGAGCAGTACTTC | TRBJ2-7 | . | few | TRBV4-2
CASSPDWVARSYNEQFF | TGTGCCAGCTCACCAGATTGGGTGGCCCGCTCCTACAATGAGCAGTTCTTC | TRBJ2-1 | . | . | TRBV18
CATSHVGTPYGYTF | TGTGCCACCAGCCACGTGGGGACCCCCTATGGCTACACCTTC | TRBJ1-2 | . | . | TRBV15
CASNRSGTGRSPYEQYF | TGTGCCAGCAACCGATCGGGGACAGGGAGGTCTCCCTACGAGCAGTACTTC | TRBJ2-7 | TRBD1 | . | TRBV28
CASSELGLAGGYNEQFF | TGTGCCAGCAGTGAATTAGGACTAGCGGGGGGGTACAATGAGCAGTTCTTC | TRBJ2-1 | TRBD2 | few | TRBV25-1
CATSETQGLGSYNEQYF | TGTGCCACCAGTGAAACACAGGGCCTTGGCTCCTACAATGAGCAGTACTTC | TRBJ2-7 | . | . | TRBV24-1
CASSLGLSGTDTQYF | TGTGCCAGCAGCTTGGGTCTATCTGGCACAGATACGCAGTATTTT | TRBJ2-3 | . | . | TRBV13
CASSLGVLPDSYNEQFF | TGTGCCAGCAGTTTAGGGGTCCTACCGGACTCCTACAATGAGCAGTTCTTC | TRBJ2-1 | . | once | TRBV27
CASSRPLGGEWNEQFF | TGCGCCAGCAGCCGGCCCCTAGGGGGAGAGTGGAATGAGCAGTTCTTC | TRBJ2-1 | . | . | TRBV4-1
CASSSRGGGPYSNEQFF | TGTGCCAGCAGCTCTAGGGGGGGGGGCCCCTATTCGAATGAGCAGTTCTTC | TRBJ2-1 | . | few | TRBV9
CSASSASGMGELFF | TGCAGTGCTAGCTCGGCTAGCGGTATGGGGGAGCTGTTTTTT | TRBJ2-2 | TRBD2 | . | TRBV20-1
CASSLLRWNTEAFF | TGTGCCAGCAGCTTACTTAGGTGGAACACTGAAGCTTTCTTT | TRBJ1-1 | . | few | TRBV7-2